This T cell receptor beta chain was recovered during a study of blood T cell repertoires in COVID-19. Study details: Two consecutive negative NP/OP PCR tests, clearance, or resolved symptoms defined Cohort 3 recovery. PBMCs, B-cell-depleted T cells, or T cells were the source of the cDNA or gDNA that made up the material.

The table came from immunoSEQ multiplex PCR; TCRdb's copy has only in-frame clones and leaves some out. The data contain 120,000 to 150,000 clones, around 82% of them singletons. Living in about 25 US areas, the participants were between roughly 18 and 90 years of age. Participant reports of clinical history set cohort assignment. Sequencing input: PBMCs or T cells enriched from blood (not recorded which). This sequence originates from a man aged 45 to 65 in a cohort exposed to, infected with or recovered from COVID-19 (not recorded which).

DNA of the CDR3: TGTGCCAGCAGCCAAGCGGCTAGCGGGACGGGAGATACGCAGTATTTT. Amino acids: CASSQAASGTGDTQYF. The chain joins TRBV13 to TRBJ2-3; 9 nucleotides agree with TRBD2. Germline-derived CDR1 and CDR2 are PRHDT and FYEKMQ (reference sequence). This CDR3 has 16 residues. J was trimmed by 5 bases and V by 5 bases; bases with no gene match: 11.